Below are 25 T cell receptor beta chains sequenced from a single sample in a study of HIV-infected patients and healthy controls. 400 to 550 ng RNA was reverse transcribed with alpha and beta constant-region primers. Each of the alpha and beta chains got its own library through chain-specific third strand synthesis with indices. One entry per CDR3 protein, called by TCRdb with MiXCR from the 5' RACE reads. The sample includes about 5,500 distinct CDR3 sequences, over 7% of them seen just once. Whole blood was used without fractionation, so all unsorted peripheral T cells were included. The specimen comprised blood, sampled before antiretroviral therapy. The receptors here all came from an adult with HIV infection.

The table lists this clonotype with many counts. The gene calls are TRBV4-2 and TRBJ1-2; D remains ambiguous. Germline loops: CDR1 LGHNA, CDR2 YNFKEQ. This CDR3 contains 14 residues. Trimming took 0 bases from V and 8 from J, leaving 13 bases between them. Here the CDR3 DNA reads TGTGCCAGCAGCCAAGACAGTCTGAGTAGGGGCTACACCTTC. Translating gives CASSQDSLSRGYTF.

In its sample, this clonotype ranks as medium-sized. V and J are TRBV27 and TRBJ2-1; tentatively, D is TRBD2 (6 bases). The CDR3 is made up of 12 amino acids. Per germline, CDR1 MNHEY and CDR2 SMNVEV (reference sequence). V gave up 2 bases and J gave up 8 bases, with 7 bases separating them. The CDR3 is CASSLGGDEQFF. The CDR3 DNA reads TGTGCCAGCAGTTTAGGAGGGGATGAGCAGTTCTTC.

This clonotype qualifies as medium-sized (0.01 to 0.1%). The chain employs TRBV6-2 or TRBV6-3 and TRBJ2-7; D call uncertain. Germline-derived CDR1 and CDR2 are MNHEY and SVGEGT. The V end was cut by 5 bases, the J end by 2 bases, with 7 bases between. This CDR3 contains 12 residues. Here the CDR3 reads CASSGSPYEQYF. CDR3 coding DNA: TGTGCCAGCAGTGGTTCTCCCTACGAGCAGTACTTC.

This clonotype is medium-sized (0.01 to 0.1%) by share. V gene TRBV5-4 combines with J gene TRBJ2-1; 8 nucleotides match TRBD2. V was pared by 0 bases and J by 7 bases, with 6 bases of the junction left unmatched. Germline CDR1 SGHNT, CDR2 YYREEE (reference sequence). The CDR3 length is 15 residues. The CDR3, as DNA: TGTGCCAGCAGCTTGGCAGCGGGAGTTTGGAATGAGCAGTTCTTC. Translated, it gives CASSLAAGVWNEQFF.

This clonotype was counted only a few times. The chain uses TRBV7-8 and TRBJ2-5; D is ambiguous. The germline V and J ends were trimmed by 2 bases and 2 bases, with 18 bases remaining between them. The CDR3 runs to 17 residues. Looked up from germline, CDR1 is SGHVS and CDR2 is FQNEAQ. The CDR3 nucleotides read TGTGCCAGCAGCTTACGTCCGGGCTTCCGGCAGCAAGAGACCCAGTACTTC. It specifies CASSLRPGFRQQETQYF.

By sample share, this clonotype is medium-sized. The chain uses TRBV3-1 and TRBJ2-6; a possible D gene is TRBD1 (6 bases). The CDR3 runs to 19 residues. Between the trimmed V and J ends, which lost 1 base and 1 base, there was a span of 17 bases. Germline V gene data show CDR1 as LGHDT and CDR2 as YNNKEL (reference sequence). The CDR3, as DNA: TGTGCCAGCAGCCAAGTTTTAAACAGGGTGCATTCTGGGGCCAACGTCCTGACTTTC. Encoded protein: CASSQVLNRVHSGANVLTF.

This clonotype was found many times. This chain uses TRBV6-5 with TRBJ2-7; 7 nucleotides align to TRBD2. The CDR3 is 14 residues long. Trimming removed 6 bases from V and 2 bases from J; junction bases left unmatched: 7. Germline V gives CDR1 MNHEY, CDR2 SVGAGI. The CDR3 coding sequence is TGTGCCAGCAGGTCAGCGGGATTCACCTACGAGCAGTACTTC. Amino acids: CASRSAGFTYEQYF.

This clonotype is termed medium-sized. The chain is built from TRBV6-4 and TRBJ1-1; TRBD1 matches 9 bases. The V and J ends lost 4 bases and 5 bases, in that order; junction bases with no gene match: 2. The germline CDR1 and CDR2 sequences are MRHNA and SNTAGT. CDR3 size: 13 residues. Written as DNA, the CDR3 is TGTGCCAGCAGTGCCGACAGGGGGACTGAAGCTTTCTTT. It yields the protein CASSADRGTEAFF.

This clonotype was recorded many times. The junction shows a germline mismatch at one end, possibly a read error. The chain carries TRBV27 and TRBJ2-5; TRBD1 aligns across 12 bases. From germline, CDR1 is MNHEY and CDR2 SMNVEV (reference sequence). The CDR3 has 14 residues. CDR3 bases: TGTGCCAGCAGTCGGGACAGGGGGCAAGGGACCCAGTACTTC. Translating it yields CASSRDRGQGTQYF.

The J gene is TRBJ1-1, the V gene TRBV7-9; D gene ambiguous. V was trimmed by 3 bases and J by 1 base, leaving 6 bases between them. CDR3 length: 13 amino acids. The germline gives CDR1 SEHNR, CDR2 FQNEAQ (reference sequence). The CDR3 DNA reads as TGTGCCAGCAGCTTTCGACAGAACACTGAAGCTTTCTTT. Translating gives CASSFRQNTEAFF. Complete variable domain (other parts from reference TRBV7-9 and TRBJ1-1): DTGVSQNPRHKITKRGQNVTFRCDPISEHNRLYWYRQTLGQGPEFLTYFQNEAQLEKSRLLSDRFSAERPKGSFSTLEIQRTEQGDSAMYLCASSFRQNTEAFFGQGTRLTVV.

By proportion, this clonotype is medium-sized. The CDR3 reads CASKGTSGSTDTQYF. CDR3 DNA sequence: TGTGCCAGCAAGGGGACTAGCGGGAGTACAGATACGCAGTATTTT. The J gene is TRBJ2-3, the V gene TRBV2; 14 bases are a match to TRBD2. Trimming at V came to 7 bases and at J to 3 bases, leaving 3 bases not matched to a gene. The germline V gene has CDR1 SNHLY and CDR2 FYNNEI. The CDR3 has 15 residues.

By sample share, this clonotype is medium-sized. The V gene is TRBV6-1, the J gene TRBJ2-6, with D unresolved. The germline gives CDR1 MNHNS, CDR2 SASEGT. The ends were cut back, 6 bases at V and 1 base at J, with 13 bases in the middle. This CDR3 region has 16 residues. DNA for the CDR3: TGTGCCAGCAGGATAGGCTCTATGTCTGGGGCCAACGTCCTGACTTTC. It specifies CASRIGSMSGANVLTF.

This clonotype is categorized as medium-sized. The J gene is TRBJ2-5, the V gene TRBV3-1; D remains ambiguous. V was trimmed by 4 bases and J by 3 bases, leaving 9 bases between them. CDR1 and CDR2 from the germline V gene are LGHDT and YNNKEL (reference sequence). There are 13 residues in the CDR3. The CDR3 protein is CASSPAEEETQYF. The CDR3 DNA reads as TGTGCCAGCAGCCCGGCTGAAGAAGAGACCCAGTACTTC.

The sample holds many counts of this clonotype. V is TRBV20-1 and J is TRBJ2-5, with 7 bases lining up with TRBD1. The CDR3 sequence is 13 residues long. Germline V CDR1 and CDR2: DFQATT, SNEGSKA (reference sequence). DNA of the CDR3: TGCAGCGCGAAAAAGGGGGCATGGGAGACCCAGTACTTC. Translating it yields CSAKKGAWETQYF.

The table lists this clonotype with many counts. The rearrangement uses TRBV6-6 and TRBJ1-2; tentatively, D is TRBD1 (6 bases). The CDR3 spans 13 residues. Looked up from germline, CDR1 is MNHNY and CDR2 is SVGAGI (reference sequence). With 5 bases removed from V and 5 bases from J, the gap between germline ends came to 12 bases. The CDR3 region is CASSETGVYGYTF. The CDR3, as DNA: TGTGCCAGCAGTGAGACAGGCGTTTATGGCTACACCTTC.

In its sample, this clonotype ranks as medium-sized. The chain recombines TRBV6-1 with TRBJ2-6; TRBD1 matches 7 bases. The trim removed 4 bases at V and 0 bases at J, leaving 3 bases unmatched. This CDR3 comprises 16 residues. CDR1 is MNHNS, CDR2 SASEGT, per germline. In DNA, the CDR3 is TGTGCCAGCAGTGCGGACAGGACCTCTGGGGCCAACGTCCTGACTTTC. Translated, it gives CASSADRTSGANVLTF.

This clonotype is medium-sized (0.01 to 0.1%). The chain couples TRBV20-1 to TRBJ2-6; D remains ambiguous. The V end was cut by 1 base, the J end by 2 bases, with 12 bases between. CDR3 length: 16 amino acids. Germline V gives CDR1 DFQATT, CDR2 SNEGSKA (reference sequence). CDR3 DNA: TGCAGTGCTAGAGCCCCCAGAGGTACTGGGGCCAACGTCCTGACTTTC. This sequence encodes CSARAPRGTGANVLTF.

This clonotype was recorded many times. DNA for the CDR3: TGTGCCAGTAGTTTGGGACACTTTCGGGATCAGCCCCAGCATTTT. This gives the protein CASSLGHFRDQPQHF. The genes are TRBV19 and TRBJ1-5, with D possibly being TRBD1 (6 bases). The CDR3 has 15 residues. Trimming removed 5 bases at V and 5 bases at J, with 16 bases between. Germline CDR1 reads LNHDA; CDR2 reads SQIVND (reference sequence).

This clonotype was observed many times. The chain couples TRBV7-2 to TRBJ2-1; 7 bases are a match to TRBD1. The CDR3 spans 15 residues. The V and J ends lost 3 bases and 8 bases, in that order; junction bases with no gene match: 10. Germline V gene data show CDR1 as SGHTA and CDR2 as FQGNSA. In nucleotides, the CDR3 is TGTGCCAGCAGCTTTGACAAAGGGGGCAGGGATGAGCAGTTCTTC. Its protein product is CASSFDKGGRDEQFF.

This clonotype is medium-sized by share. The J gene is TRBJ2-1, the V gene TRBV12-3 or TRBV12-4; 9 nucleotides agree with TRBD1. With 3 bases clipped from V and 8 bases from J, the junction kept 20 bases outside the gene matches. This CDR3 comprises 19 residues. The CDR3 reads CASSFFFSETGGSLDEQFF. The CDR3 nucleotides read TGTGCCAGCAGTTTCTTCTTTTCGGAAACAGGGGGCTCCCTAGATGAGCAGTTCTTC.

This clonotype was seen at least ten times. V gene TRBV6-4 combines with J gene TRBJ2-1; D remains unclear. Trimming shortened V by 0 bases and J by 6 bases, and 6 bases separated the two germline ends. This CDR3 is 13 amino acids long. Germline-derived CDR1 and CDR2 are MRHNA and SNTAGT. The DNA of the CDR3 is TGTGCCAGCAGTGACTCGATGTTCAATGAGCAGTTCTTC. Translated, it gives CASSDSMFNEQFF.

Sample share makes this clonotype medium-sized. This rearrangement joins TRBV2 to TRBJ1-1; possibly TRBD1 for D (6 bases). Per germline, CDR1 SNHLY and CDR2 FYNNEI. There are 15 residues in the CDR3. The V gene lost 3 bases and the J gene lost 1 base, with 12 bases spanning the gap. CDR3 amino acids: CASSEFGGPNTEAFF. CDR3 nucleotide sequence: TGTGCCAGCAGTGAGTTCGGGGGGCCGAACACTGAAGCTTTCTTT.

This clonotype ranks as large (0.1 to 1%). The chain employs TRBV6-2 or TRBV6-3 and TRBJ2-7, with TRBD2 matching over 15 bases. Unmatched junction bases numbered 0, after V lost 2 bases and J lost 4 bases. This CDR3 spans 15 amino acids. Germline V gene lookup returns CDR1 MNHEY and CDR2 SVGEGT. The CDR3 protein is CASSYGTSGRYEQYF. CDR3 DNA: TGTGCCAGCAGTTACGGGACTAGCGGGAGGTACGAGCAGTACTTC.

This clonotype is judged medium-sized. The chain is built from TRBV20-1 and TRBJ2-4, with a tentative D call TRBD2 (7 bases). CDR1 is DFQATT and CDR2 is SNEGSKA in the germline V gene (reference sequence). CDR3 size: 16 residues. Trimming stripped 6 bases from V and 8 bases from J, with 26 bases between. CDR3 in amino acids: CSAMGSRRGGRDIQYF. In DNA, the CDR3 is TGCAGTGCCATGGGTTCTAGAAGGGGGGGCCGGGACATTCAGTACTTC.

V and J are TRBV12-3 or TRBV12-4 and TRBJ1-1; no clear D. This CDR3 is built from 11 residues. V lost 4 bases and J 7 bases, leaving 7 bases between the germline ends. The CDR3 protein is CASSSGFEAFF. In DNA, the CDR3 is TGTGCCAGCAGTTCCGGGTTTGAAGCTTTCTTT.